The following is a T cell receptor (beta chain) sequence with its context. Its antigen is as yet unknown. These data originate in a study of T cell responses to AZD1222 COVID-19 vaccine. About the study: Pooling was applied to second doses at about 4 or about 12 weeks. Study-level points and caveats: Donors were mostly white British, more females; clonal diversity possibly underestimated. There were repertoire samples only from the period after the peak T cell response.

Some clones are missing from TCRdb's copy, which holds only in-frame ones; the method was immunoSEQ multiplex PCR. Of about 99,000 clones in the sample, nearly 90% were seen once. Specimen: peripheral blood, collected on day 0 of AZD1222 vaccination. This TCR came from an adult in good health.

CDR3 residues: CASSSVVFQETQYF. The DNA for the CDR3 is TGTGCCAGCAGCTCGGTAGTGTTCCAAGAGACCCAGTACTTC. This chain uses TRBV11-2 with TRBJ2-5; D unclear. Germline assignment: CDR1 SGHAT and CDR2 FQNNGV. The V and J ends lost 4 bases and 1 base respectively, with 10 bases between them. This CDR3 region has 14 residues.